This TCR beta chain was sequenced for a study of blood T cells in healthy people across ages. This clonotype showed up just a few times. Its specificity is unknown. A second roughly 7 to 11 cycle PCR used barcoded and J-beta primers. TCRdb re-called the 5' RACE reads through MiXCR, storing one row per CDR3 protein. Of 750,000 to 950,000 distinct CDR3 sequences listed, 25% to 30% are singletons. The germline V gene has CDR1 KGHDR and CDR2 SFDVKD. The V end lost 4 bases, the J end lost 2 bases, and 14 bases lay between the germline ends. This CDR3 region has 16 residues. Study-level results: There were more naive CD4+ cells and higher diversity in long-lived donors than in aged donors. Any conclusive comparison of naive versus antigen-experienced cells was prevented by using unsorted PBMCs.

The data were also submitted as part of a second study, on T cells of mothers and their children. That paper states: All extracted RNA went into cDNA synthesis, around 1.4 ug per 15 ul.

V gene TRBV24-1 combines with J gene TRBJ2-1, with a possible D match to TRBD2 (6 bases). The source is a woman between 40 and 55 years old in good health. Sequenced: blood. CDR3 in DNA: TGTGCCACCAGTGAGGATCCCTGGGAGGCCTACAATGAGCAGTTCTTC. Protein product: CATSEDPWEAYNEQFF.